A selection of T cell receptor beta chains follows, all from one sample in a study of radiation and T cells in renal cell carcinoma. The table came from immunoSEQ multiplex PCR; TCRdb's copy has only in-frame clones and leaves some out. The table lists more than 15,000 clones, 50% of them singletons. The sequencing here drew on tumor tissue, taken from a patient whose treatment included radiotherapy and nephrectomy. The source of these receptors is a woman aged 55-69 years with renal cell carcinoma. The CDR3 runs from the conserved cysteine through the conserved F or W. A D gene is named only where the DNA matches it firmly. For some rows the clone size is stated as once, few or many, or as a class when expanded; others skip it.

TRBJ2-3,NA,TRBV14,TRBD1,CASSRIGQGRDTQYF,TGTGCCAGCAGCCGCATCGGACAGGGAAGAGATACGCAGTATTTT
TRBJ1-5,NA,TRBV11-2,TRBD1,CASSPGQRNQPQHF,TGTGCCAGCAGCCCGGGACAGAGGAATCAGCCCCAGCATTTT
TRBJ1-1,NA,TRBV25-1,NA,CASKGEGVRAFF,TGTGCCAGCAAGGGAGAGGGTGTTCGGGCTTTCTTT
TRBJ1-2,NA,TRBV6-1,NA,CASRGDLYGYTF,TGTGCCAGCAGGGGGGATCTTTATGGCTACACCTTC
TRBJ2-3,few,TRBV7-9,TRBD1,CASSPVGTGGTDTQYF,TGTGCCAGCAGCCCGGTCGGGACAGGGGGGACAGATACGCAGTATTTT
TRBJ2-3,few,TRBV6-4,TRBD1,CASSSSGGTQYF,TGTGCCAGCAGCTCCTCAGGGGGTACGCAGTATTTT
TRBJ2-5,NA,TRBV19,NA,CASSIAQNKETQYF,TGTGCCAGTAGTATAGCACAGAATAAAGAGACCCAGTACTTC
TRBJ2-1,NA,TRBV9,NA,CASSVGGGLSSSYNEQFF,TGTGCCAGCAGCGTAGGGGGTGGGCTGTCTAGCTCCTACAATGAGCAGTTCTTC
TRBJ2-3,NA,TRBV7-3,NA,CASSLRLTDTQYF,TGTGCCAGCAGCTTAAGACTTACAGATACGCAGTATTTT
TRBJ1-5,few,TRBV6-1,TRBD1,CASNDRGGQPQHF,TGTGCCAGCAATGACAGGGGAGGTCAGCCCCAGCATTTT
TRBJ1-1,once,TRBV18,NA,CASSPGNMNTEAFF,TGTGCCAGCTCACCGGGCAACATGAACACTGAAGCTTTCTTT
TRBJ2-7,few,TRBV7-9,NA,CASSLDGGYEQYF,TGTGCCAGCAGCTTAGACGGGGGCTACGAGCAGTACTTC
TRBJ1-2,NA,TRBV15,TRBD1,CATSRDARQGANGYTF,TGTGCCACCAGCAGAGATGCAAGACAGGGGGCTAATGGCTACACCTTC
TRBJ2-1,NA,TRBV5-4,NA,CASSPVESDEQFF,TGTGCCAGCAGCCCCGTCGAGAGCGATGAGCAGTTCTTC
TRBJ2-1,NA,TRBV6-5,TRBD2,CASSYAGGSAYNEQFF,TGTGCCAGCAGTTACGCCGGCGGGAGCGCCTACAATGAGCAGTTCTTC
TRBJ2-7,NA,TRBV7-2,TRBD1,CASSAGQGAMYEQYF,TGTGCCAGCAGCGCGGGACAGGGGGCAATGTACGAGCAGTACTTC
TRBJ1-4,NA,TRBV7-6,TRBD1,CASSLGTGGSEKLFF,TGTGCCAGCAGCTTAGGGACAGGGGGAAGTGAAAAACTGTTTTTT
TRBJ2-7,NA,TRBV18,TRBD2,CASSPRSSGSYTYEQYF,TGTGCCAGCTCACCAAGATCGAGCGGGAGCTACACCTACGAGCAGTACTTC
TRBJ2-2,few,TRBV6-1,TRBD1,CASRQGNTGELFF,TGTGCCAGCCGACAGGGGAACACCGGGGAGCTGTTTTTT
TRBJ2-1,NA,TRBV9,NA,CASSVRVGELAELFF,TGTGCCAGCAGCGTCCGAGTGGGGGAACTAGCCGAGCTTTTCTTC
TRBJ2-5,few,TRBV7-6,TRBD2,CASSLDGGGTQYF,TGTGCCAGCAGCTTAGACGGCGGGGGGACCCAGTACTTC
TRBJ2-7,NA,TRBV9,NA,CASTTTPGQGYYEQYF,TGTGCCAGCACCACTACACCGGGGCAGGGATACTACGAGCAGTACTTC
TRBJ1-2,few,TRBV29-1,NA,CSVGGGYTF,TGCAGCGTTGGGGGTGGCTACACCTTC
TRBJ2-7,NA,TRBV21-1,NA,CASSISHWTSRTYEQYF,TGTGCCAGCAGCATAAGTCATTGGACTAGCAGGACCTACGAGCAGTACTTC
TRBJ1-6,NA,TRBV5-4,NA,CASSPDPRGRGYSPLHF,TGTGCCAGCAGCCCGGACCCTAGAGGGCGGGGTTATTCACCCCTCCACTTT
TRBJ2-5,NA,TRBV6-5,TRBD1,CASSADRAQETQYF,TGTGCCAGCAGTGCCGACAGGGCGCAAGAGACCCAGTACTTC
TRBJ2-1,NA,TRBV30,NA,CAWSLLVSGGFYNEQFF,TGTGCCTGGAGTTTACTTGTTAGCGGAGGATTCTACAATGAGCAGTTCTTC
TRBJ1-5,few,TRBV9,NA,CASSVWGLNQPQHF,TGTGCCAGCAGCGTATGGGGCCTTAATCAGCCCCAGCATTTT
TRBJ2-5,once,TRBV19,NA,CTHREETQYF,TGTACACACAGGGAGGAGACCCAGTACTTC
TRBJ2-1,NA,TRBV6-6,NA,CASSYLQGWAHEQFF,TGTGCCAGCAGTTACCTTCAGGGGTGGGCGCATGAGCAGTTCTTC
TRBJ1-3,medium-sized,TRBV19,NA,CASSTRIHSGNTIYF,TGTGCCAGTAGTACCCGCATCCACTCTGGAAACACCATATATTTT
TRBJ1-1,many,TRBV14,NA,CASSQMNTEAFF,TGTGCCAGCAGCCAGATGAACACTGAAGCTTTCTTT
TRBJ1-1,NA,TRBV9,NA,CASSVGTASEAFF,TGTGCCAGCAGCGTGGGAACAGCCTCTGAAGCTTTCTTT
TRBJ2-1,NA,TRBV30,TRBD2,CAWSVGTSGYNEQFF,TGTGCCTGGAGTGTAGGGACTAGCGGTTACAATGAGCAGTTCTTC
TRBJ2-5,NA,TRBV4-1,TRBD1,CASSQGLTGGQETQYF,TGCGCCAGCAGCCAAGGGCTGACAGGGGGCCAAGAGACCCAGTACTTC
TRBJ2-3,few,TRBV9,TRBD2,CASSPTGAGGIDTQYF,TGTGCCAGCAGCCCAACGGGAGCGGGGGGGATCGATACGCAGTATTTT
TRBJ2-2,NA,TRBV18,NA,CASSPRSGDNTGELFF,TGTGCCAGCTCACCAAGGTCAGGGGACAACACCGGGGAGCTGTTTTTT
TRBJ2-1,NA,TRBV4-3,TRBD2,CASSQDRGEVIYNEQFF,TGCGCCAGCAGCCAAGATCGGGGGGAAGTGATCTACAATGAGCAGTTCTTC
TRBJ1-5,few,TRBV19,NA,CASSIVVYSNQPQHF,TGTGCCAGTAGTATAGTTGTTTATAGCAATCAGCCCCAGCATTTT
TRBJ2-1,few,TRBV9,NA,CASGRLAEPYNEQFF,TGTGCCAGCGGACGACTGGCGGAACCCTACAATGAGCAGTTCTTC
TRBJ1-1,NA,TRBV5-4,NA,CASSFGGREAFF,TGTGCCAGCAGCTTTGGGGGGCGTGAAGCTTTCTTT
TRBJ1-3,NA,TRBV7-9,NA,CASSPGPSSGNTIYF,TGTGCCAGCAGCCCAGGGCCTAGCTCTGGAAACACCATATATTTT
TRBJ2-3,few,TRBV19,NA,CASRLNGGTDTQYF,TGTGCCAGTAGACTGAATGGGGGCACAGATACGCAGTATTTT
TRBJ2-4,medium-sized,TRBV19,NA,CASRGPGNIQYF,TGTGCCAGTAGGGGGCCAGGAAACATTCAGTACTTC
TRBJ1-1,NA,TRBV4-2,NA,CASSQSRGMNTEAFF,TGTGCCAGCAGCCAATCGAGAGGGATGAACACTGAAGCTTTCTTT
TRBJ1-3,few,TRBV15,NA,CATSRDRNTIYF,TGTGCCACCAGCAGAGATAGGAACACCATATATTTT
TRBJ2-7,NA,TRBV5-1,TRBD2,CASSSGGGSYEQYF,TGCGCCAGCAGCTCCGGCGGGGGCTCCTACGAGCAGTACTTC
TRBJ2-2,NA,TRBV9,NA,CASSVGHNTGELFF,TGTGCCAGCAGCGTAGGCCATAACACCGGGGAGCTGTTTTTT
TRBJ2-7,few,TRBV9,NA,CASRHPWQGLLPSYEQYF,TGTGCCAGCAGGCATCCCTGGCAAGGACTGTTGCCCTCCTACGAGCAGTACTTC
TRBJ1-2,medium-sized,TRBV6-5,NA,CASRGRVGGYTF,TGTGCCAGCCGTGGCAGGGTGGGCGGCTACACCTTC
TRBJ2-6,NA,TRBV19,NA,CASSMFRAAGANVLTF,TGTGCCAGTAGTATGTTTAGGGCGGCAGGGGCCAACGTCCTGACTTTC
TRBJ1-2,NA,TRBV9,NA,CASSVDIRTYGYTF,TGTGCCAGCAGCGTAGATATCCGGACCTATGGCTACACCTTC
TRBJ1-1,NA,TRBV2,NA,CASHPNRSPNTEAFF,TGTGCCAGTCATCCCAACAGGTCTCCTAACACTGAAGCTTTCTTT
TRBJ2-2,NA,TRBV6-5,TRBD2,CASSYSGLASFGELFF,TGTGCCAGCAGTTACTCCGGACTAGCATCCTTCGGGGAGCTGTTTTTT
TRBJ2-1,medium-sized,TRBV14,NA,CASSQVKTGEQFF,TGTGCCAGCAGCCAAGTTAAAACCGGTGAGCAGTTCTTC